Sequencing of this TCR beta chain was carried out in a study of blood T cells in healthy people across ages. Drawing of peripheral blood yielded 7.5 to 10 milliliters from each donor. Next came a second PCR, run for roughly 7 to 12 cycles, which used a sample-barcoded 5' primer along with a J-beta primer mix. TCRdb passed the 5' RACE reads through MiXCR, listing each CDR3 protein once. This sample has more than 1,000,000 distinct CDR3 sequences, with approximately 26% found just once. A few counts support this clonotype. Its antigen is as yet unknown. The study, taken as a whole, reports: The study found more naive CD4+ cells and higher diversity in long-lived than aged donors.

The CDR3 consists of 17 residues. V lost 1 base, J lost 2 bases, and 15 bases lay in between. Germline-derived CDR1 and CDR2 are MGHRA and YSYEKL. The sample was also reused in another study, on T cells of mothers and their children. This second report adds: For related and unrelated pairs alike, thymic selection shapes TCR recombination output similarly. It was related mother-child pairs that showed slightly higher overlap than unrelated pairs, without reaching significance.

The clonotype was recovered from a girl aged 2-9 years in good health. Sample: blood. V is TRBV4-1 and J is TRBJ2-4; D may be TRBD1 (6 bases). The CDR3 DNA reads as TGCGCCAGCAGCCAAGTGATGGGGGCTGTTTCCAAAAACATTCAGTACTTC. This codes for CASSQVMGAVSKNIQYF.